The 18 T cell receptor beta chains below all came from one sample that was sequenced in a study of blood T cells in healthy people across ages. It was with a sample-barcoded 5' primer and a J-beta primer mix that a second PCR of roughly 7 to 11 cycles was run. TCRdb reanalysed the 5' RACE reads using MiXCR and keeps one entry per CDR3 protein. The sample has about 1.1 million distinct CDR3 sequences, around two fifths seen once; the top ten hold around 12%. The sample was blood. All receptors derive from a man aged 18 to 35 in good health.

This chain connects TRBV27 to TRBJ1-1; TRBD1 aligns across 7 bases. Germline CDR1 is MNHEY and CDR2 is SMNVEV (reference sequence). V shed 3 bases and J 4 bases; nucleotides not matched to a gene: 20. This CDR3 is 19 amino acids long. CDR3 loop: CASSFHGVRGLGAGTEAFF. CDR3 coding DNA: TGTGCCAGCAGTTTCCACGGGGTTAGGGGGCTTGGGGCTGGCACTGAAGCTTTCTTT.

CDR3 sequence reads: CATRGAANTEAFF. CDR3 sequence (DNA): TGTGCCACGCGCGGAGCAGCGAACACTGAAGCTTTCTTT. The genes are TRBV10-3 and TRBJ1-1; D remains unclear. The germline gives CDR1 ENHRY, CDR2 SYGVKD. CDR3 length equals 13 residues. Deletions cut 10 bases from V and 1 base from J, with 13 bases between.

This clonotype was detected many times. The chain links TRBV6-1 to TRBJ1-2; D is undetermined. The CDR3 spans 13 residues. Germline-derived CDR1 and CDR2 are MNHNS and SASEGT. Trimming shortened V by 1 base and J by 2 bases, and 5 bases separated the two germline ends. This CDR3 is CASSEVFNYGYTF. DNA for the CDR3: TGTGCCAGCAGTGAAGTGTTCAACTATGGCTACACCTTC.

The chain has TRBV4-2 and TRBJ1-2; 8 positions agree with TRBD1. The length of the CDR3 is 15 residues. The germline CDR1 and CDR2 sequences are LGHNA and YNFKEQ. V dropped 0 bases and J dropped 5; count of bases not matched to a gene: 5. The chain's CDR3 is CASSQDDGQGYGYTF. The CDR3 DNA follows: TGTGCCAGCAGCCAAGATGACGGACAGGGATATGGCTACACCTTC.

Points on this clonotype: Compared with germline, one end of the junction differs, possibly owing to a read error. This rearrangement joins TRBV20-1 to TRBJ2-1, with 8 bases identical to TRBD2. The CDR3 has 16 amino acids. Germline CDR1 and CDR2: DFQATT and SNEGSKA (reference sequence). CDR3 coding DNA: TGCAGTGCTAGCCCTGGCGGGGGGCGCTCCTACAATGAGCAGGTCTTC. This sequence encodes CSASPGGGRSYNEQVF.

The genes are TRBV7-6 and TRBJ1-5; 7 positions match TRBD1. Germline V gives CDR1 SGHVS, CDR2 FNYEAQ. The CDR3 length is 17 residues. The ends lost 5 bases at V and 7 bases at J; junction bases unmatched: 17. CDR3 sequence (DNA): TGTGCCAGCAGCCATGCGGCCGGGACAGCTAATTACCAGCCCCAGCATTTT. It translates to CASSHAAGTANYQPQHF.

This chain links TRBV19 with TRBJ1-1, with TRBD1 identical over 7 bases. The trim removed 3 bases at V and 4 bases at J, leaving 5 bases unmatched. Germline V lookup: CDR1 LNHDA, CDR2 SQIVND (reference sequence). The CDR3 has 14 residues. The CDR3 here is CASSITGAGTEAFF. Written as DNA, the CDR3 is TGTGCCAGTAGTATTACAGGGGCGGGCACTGAAGCTTTCTTT.

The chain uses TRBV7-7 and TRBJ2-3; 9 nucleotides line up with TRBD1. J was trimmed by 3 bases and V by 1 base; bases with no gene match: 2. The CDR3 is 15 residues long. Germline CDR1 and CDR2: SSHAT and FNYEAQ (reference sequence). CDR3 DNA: TGTGCCAGCAGCTTAGGGACAGGGGAAACAGATACGCAGTATTTT. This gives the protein CASSLGTGETDTQYF.

CDR3 DNA sequence: TGTGCCAGCAGTACCGGACAGGTCCCCGTCTACGAGCAGTACTTC. It specifies CASSTGQVPVYEQYF. The chain links TRBV6-2 or TRBV6-3 to TRBJ2-7; 7 positions agree with TRBD1. The CDR3 has 15 residues. V gave up 5 bases and J gave up 3 bases; unmatched junction bases: 10. The germline V gene has CDR1 MNHEY and CDR2 SVGEGT.

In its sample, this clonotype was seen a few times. The CDR3 reads CASSEFLAGEQFF. The CDR3 bases are TGTGCCAGCAGTGAATTCCTTGCGGGTGAGCAGTTCTTC. This rearrangement joins TRBV6-4 to TRBJ2-1, with D perhaps matching TRBD2 (5 bases). V lost 3 bases to trimming and J lost 9 bases, with 12 bases between them. The germline gives CDR1 MRHNA, CDR2 SNTAGT. This CDR3 is 13 amino acids long.

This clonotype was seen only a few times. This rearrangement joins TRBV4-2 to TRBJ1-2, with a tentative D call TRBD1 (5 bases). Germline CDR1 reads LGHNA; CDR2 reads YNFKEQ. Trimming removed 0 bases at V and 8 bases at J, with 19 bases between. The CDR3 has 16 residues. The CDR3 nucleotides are TGTGCCAGCAGCCAAGATCTGGGCGGGGGAAAAAGAGGCTACACCTTC. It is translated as CASSQDLGGGKRGYTF.

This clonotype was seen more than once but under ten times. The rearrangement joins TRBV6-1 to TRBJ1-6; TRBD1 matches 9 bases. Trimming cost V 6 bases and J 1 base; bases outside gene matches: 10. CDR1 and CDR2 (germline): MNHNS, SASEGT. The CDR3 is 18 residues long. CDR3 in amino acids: CASSWDRAVESYNSPLHF. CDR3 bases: TGTGCCAGCAGCTGGGACAGGGCGGTTGAGTCCTATAATTCACCCCTCCACTTT.

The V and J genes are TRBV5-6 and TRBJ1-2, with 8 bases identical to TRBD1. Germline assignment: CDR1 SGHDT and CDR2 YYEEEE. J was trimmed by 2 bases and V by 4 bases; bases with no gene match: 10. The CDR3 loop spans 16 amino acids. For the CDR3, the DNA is TGTGCCAGCAGCCCGACAGGACAGGGAGTGAACTATGGCTACACCTTC. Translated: CASSPTGQGVNYGYTF.

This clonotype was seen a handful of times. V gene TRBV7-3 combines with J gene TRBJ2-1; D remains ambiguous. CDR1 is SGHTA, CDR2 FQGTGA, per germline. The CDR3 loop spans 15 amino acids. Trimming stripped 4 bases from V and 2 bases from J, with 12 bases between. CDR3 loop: CASSSIPAAYNEQFF. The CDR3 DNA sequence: TGTGCCAGCAGCTCCATCCCGGCAGCCTACAATGAGCAGTTCTTC.

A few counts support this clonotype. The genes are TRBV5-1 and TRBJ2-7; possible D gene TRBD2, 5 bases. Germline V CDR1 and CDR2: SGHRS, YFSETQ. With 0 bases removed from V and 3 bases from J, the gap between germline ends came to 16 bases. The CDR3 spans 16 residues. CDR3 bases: TGCGCCAGCAGCTTGGACCCATCGGACGGGATCTACGAGCAGTACTTC. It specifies CASSLDPSDGIYEQYF. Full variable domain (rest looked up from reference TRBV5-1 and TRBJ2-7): KAGVTQTPRYLIKTRGQQVTLSCSPISGHRSVSWYQQTPGQGLQFLFEYFSETQRNKGNFPGRFSGRQFSNSRSEMNVSTLELGDSALYLCASSLDPSDGIYEQYFGPGTRLTVT.

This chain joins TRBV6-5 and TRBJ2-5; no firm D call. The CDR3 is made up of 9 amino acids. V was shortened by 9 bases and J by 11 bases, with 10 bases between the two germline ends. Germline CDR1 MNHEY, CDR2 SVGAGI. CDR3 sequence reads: CARDNEQYF. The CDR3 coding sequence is TGTGCCAGAGACAATGAGCAGTACTTC.

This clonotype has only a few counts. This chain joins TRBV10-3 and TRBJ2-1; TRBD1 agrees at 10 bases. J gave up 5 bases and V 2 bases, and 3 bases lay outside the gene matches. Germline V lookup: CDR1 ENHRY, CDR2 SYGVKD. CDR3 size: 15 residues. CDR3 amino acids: CAISEIGTGDNEQFF. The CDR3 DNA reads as TGTGCCATCAGTGAGATTGGGACAGGGGACAATGAGCAGTTCTTC.

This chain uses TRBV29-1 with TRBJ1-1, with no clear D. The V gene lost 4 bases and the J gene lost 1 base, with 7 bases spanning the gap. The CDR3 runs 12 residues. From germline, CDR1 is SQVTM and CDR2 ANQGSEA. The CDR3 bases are TGCAGCGTTGTTTCTGAGAACACTGAAGCTTTCTTT. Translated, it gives CSVVSENTEAFF. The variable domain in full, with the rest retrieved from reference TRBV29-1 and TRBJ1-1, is SAVISQKPSRDICQRGTSLTIQCQVDSQVTMMFWYRQQPGQSLTLIATANQGSEATYESGFVIDKFPISRPNLTFSTLTVSNMSPEDSSIYLCSVVSENTEAFFGQGTRLTVV.